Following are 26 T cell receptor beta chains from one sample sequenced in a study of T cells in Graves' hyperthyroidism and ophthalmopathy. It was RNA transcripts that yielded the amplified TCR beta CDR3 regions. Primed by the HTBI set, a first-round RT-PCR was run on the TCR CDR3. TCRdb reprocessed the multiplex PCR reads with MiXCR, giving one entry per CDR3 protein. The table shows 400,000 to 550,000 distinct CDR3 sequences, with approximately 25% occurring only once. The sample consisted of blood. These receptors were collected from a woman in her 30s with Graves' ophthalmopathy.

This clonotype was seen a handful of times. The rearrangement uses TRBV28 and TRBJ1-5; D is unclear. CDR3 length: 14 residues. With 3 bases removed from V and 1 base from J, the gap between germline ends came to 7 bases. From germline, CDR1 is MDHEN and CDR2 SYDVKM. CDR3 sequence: CASSFQLSNQPQHF. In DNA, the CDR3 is TGTGCCAGCAGTTTTCAACTAAGCAATCAGCCCCAGCATTTT.

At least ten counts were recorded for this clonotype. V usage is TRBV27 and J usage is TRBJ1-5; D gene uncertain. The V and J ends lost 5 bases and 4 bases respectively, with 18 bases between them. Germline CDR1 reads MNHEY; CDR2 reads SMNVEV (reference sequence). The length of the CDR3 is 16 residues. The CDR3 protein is CASSPGLGIWNQPQHF. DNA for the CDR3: TGTGCCAGCAGTCCTGGACTGGGGATCTGGAATCAGCCCCAGCATTTT.

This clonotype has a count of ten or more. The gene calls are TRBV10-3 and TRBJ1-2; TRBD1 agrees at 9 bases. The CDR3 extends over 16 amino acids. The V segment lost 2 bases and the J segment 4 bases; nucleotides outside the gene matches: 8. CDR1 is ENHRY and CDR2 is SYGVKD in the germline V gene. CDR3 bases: TGTGCCATCAGTGAGCAGAGGGGACAGGGAAGCTATGGCTACACCTTC. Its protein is CAISEQRGQGSYGYTF.

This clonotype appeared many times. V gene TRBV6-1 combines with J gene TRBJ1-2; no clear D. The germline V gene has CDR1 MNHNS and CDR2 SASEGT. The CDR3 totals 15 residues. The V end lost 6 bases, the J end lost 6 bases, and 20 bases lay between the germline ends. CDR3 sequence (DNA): TGTGCCAGCAGAGAACACAGAGTAGAGGGAGATGGCTACACCTTC. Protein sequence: CASREHRVEGDGYTF.

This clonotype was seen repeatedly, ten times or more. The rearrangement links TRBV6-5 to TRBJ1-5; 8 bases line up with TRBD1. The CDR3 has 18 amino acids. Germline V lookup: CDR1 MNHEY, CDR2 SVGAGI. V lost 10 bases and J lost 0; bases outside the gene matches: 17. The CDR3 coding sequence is TGTGCCACCTCTTCACGGACAGGGATCCCCCTTAGCAATCAGCCCCAGCATTTT. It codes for CATSSRTGIPLSNQPQHF.

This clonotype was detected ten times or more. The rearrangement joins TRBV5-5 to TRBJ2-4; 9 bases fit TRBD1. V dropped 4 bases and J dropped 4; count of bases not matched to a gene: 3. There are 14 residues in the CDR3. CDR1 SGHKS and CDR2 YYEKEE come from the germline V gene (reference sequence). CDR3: CASSIDRGKNIQYF. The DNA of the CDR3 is TGTGCCAGCAGCATTGACAGGGGGAAAAACATTCAGTACTTC. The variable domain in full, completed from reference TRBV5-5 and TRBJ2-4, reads DAGVTQSPTHLIKTRGQQVTLRCSPISGHKSVSWYQQVLGQGPQFIFQYYEKEERGRGNFPDRFSARQFPNYSSELNVNALLLGDSALYLCASSIDRGKNIQYFGAGTRLSVL.

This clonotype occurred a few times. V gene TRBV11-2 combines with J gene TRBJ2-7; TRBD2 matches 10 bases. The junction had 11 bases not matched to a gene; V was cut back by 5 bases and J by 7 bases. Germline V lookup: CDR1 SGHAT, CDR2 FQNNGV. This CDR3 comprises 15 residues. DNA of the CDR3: TGTGCCAGCAGCCAGGGGGGACTAGCGATGGGGGAGCAGTACTTC. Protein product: CASSQGGLAMGEQYF.

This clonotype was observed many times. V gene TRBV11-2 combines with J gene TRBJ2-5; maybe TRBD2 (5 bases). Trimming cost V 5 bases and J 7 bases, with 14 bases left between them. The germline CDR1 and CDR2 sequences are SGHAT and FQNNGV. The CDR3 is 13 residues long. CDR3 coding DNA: TGTGCCAGCAGCAGAGAGGAGGTCGGGACCCAGTACTTC. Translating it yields CASSREEVGTQYF.

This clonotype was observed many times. CDR3 in amino acids: CSATYMGVAKNIQYF. Here the CDR3 DNA reads TGCAGTGCTACTTATATGGGGGTAGCCAAAAACATTCAGTACTTC. The chain joins TRBV20-1 to TRBJ2-4; tentatively, D is TRBD1 or TRBD2 (5 bases each). The V gene's germline CDR1 is DFQATT and CDR2 SNEGSKA (reference sequence). Deletions cut 4 bases from V and 0 bases from J, with 13 bases between. The CDR3 has 15 residues.

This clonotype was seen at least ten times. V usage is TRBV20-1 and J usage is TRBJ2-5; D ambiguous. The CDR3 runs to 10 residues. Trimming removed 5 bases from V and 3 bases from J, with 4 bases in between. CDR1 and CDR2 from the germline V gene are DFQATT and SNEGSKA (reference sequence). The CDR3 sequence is CSAAKETQYF. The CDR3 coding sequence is TGCAGTGCTGCAAAAGAGACCCAGTACTTC.

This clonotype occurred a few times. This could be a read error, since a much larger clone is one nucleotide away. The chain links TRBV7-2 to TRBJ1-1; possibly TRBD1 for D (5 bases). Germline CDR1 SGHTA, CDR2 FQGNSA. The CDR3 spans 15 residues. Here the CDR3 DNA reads TGTGCCAGCAGCTTAGGACGGGGGAGGACCACTGAAGCTTGCTTT. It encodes CASSLGRGRTTEACF.

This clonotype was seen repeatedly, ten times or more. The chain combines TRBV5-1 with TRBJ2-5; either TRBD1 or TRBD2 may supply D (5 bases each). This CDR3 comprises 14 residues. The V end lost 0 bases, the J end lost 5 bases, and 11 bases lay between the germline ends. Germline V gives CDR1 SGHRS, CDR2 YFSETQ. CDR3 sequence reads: CASSLAQGVETQYF. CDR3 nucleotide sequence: TGCGCCAGCAGCTTGGCGCAGGGAGTGGAGACCCAGTACTTC. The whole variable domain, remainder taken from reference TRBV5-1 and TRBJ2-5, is KAGVTQTPRYLIKTRGQQVTLSCSPISGHRSVSWYQQTPGQGLQFLFEYFSETQRNKGNFPGRFSGRQFSNSRSEMNVSTLELGDSALYLCASSLAQGVETQYFGPGTRLLVL.

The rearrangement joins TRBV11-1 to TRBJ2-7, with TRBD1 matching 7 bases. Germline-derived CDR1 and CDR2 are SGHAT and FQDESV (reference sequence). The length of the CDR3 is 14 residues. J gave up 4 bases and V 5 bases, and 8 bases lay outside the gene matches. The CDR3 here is CASSITGTEYEQYF. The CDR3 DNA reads TGTGCCAGCAGCATAACCGGGACAGAGTACGAGCAGTACTTC.

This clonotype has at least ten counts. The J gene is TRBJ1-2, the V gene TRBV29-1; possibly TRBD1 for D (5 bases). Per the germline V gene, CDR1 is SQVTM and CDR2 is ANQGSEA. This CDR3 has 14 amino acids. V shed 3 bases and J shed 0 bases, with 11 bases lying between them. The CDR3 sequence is CSVDIQGANYGYTF. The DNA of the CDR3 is TGCAGCGTTGATATCCAGGGAGCTAACTATGGCTACACCTTC.

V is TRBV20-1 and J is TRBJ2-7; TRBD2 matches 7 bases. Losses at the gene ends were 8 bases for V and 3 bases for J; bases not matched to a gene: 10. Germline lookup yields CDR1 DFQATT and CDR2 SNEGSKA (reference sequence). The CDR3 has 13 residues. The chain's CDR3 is CSLSSGWIYEQYF. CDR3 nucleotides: TGCAGTCTTAGTAGCGGGTGGATCTACGAGCAGTACTTC.

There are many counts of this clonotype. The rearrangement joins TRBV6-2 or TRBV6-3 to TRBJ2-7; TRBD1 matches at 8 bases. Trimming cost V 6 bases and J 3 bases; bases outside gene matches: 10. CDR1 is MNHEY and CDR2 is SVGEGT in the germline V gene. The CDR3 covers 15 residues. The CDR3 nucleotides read TGTGCCAGCAGCTCCCAGGGGGCAGGCTTCTACGAGCAGTACTTC. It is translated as CASSSQGAGFYEQYF.

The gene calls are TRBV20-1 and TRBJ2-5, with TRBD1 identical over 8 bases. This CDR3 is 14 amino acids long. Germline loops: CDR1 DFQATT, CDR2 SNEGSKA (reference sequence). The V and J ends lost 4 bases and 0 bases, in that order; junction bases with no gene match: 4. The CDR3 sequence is CSAKPGGHQETQYF. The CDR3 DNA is TGCAGTGCTAAGCCAGGGGGCCACCAAGAGACCCAGTACTTC.

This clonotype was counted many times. The CDR3 bases are TGTGCCATCAGTGAGTCCGATACGGGGACCCCGTTGCCCGGGGAGCTGTTTTTT. Translating gives CAISESDTGTPLPGELFF. This chain links TRBV10-3 with TRBJ2-2; D is perhaps TRBD1 or TRBD2 (5 bases each). Trimming shortened V by 0 bases and J by 6 bases, and 20 bases separated the two germline ends. This CDR3 region has 18 residues. CDR1 and CDR2 (germline): ENHRY, SYGVKD.

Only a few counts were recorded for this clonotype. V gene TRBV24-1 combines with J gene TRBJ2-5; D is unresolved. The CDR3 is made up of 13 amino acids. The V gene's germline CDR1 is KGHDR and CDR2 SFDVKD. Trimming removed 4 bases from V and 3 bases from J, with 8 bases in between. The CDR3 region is CATSDPLKETQYF. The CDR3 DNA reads TGTGCCACCAGTGACCCCCTAAAAGAGACCCAGTACTTC.

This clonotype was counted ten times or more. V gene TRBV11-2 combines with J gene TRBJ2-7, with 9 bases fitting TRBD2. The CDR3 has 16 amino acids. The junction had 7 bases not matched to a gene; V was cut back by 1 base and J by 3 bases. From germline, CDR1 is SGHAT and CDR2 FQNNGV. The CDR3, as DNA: TGTGCCAGCAGCTTAGTTCGGCTAGCGGGAAACTACGAGCAGTACTTC. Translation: CASSLVRLAGNYEQYF.

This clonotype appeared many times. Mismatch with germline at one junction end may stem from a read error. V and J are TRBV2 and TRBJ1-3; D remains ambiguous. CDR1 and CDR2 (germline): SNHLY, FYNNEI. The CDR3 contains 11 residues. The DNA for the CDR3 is TGTGCCAGCAGAGAAGAGGACACCATATATTTT. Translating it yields CASREEDTIYF.

CDR3 loop: CASSLSGTVQPQHF. The CDR3 DNA follows: TGTGCCAGCAGTTTATCGGGGACAGTCCAGCCCCAGCATTTT. The rearrangement uses TRBV12-3 or TRBV12-4 and TRBJ1-5; 7 bases are shared with TRBD1. The CDR3 runs 14 residues. The trim removed 2 bases at V and 7 bases at J, leaving 5 bases unmatched.

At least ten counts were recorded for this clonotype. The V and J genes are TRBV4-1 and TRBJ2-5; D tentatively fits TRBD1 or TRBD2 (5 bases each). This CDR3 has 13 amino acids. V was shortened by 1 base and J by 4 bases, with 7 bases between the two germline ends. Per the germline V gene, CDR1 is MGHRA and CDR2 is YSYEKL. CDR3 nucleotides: TGCGCCAGCAGCCAAGTGGGGGTAGAGACCCAGTACTTC. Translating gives CASSQVGVETQYF.

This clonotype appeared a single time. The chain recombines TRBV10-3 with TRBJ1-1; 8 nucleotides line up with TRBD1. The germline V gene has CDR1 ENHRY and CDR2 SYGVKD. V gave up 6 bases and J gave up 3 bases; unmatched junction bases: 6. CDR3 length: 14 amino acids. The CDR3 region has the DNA TGTGCCATCAGCGTAGACAGGGGCGACACTGAAGCTTTCTTT. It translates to CAISVDRGDTEAFF.

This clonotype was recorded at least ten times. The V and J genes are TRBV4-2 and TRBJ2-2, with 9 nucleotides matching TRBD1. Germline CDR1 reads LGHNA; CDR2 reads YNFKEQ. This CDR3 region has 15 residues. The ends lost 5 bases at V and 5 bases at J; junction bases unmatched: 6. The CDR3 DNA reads TGTGCCAGCAGCTACCGGGACAGGGAGACCGGGGAGCTGTTTTTT. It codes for CASSYRDRETGELFF.

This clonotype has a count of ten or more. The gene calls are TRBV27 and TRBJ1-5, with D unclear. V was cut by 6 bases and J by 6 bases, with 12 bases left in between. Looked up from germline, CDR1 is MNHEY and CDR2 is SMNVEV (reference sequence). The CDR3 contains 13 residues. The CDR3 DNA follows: TGTGCCAGCAGGGAGGGTTTTGGTCAGCCCCAGCATTTT. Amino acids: CASREGFGQPQHF.